The rows below give T cell receptor beta chains drawn from one sample of a study of T cell repertoires in cytomegalovirus infection. No cognate antigen is known for these TCRs. From the reads, TCRdb called clonotypes with MiXCR, one entry per CDR3 protein. The profile shows around 750,000 distinct CDR3 sequences, less than 35% of them singletons. The sample here was cultured CD8+ T cells from PBMCs, taken from culture after CMV antigen stimulation. Source of these receptors: a human donor in good health (CMV status not recorded). Some clones in this sample may be carry-over from other donors' samples. Each CDR3 is given with its conserved first and last residue. Fields, in order: clone size, J gene, V gene, D gene, CDR3 protein, CDR3 DNA. D genes are given only for firm matches. Some rows mark clone size as missing; the rest say once, few, many or name a class of expanded clone.

abundance: few; j_gene: TRBJ2-7; v_gene: TRBV11-2; d_gene: TRBD1; CDR3aa: CASNRGTGSAWMSSYEQYF; CDR3nt: TGTGCCAGTAACCGGGGGACAGGGTCGGCATGGATGAGCTCTTACGAGCAGTACTTC
abundance: few; j_gene: TRBJ2-1; v_gene: TRBV10-3; d_gene: TRBD1; CDR3aa: CAISEGQGSYNEQFF; CDR3nt: TGTGCCATCAGTGAAGGACAGGGATCGTACAATGAGCAGTTCTTC
abundance: once; j_gene: TRBJ2-1; v_gene: TRBV6-5; d_gene: NA; CDR3aa: CASRPREINEQFF; CDR3nt: TGTGCCAGCAGGCCGCGAGAAATCAATGAGCAGTTCTTC
abundance: NA; j_gene: TRBJ2-3; v_gene: TRBV12-3/TRBV12-4; d_gene: NA; CDR3aa: CASSLSQGGTDTQYF; CDR3nt: TGTGCCAGCAGTTTGAGTCAGGGTGGCACAGATACGCAGTATTTT
abundance: NA; j_gene: TRBJ1-5; v_gene: TRBV18; d_gene: NA; CDR3aa: CASSPETVILSNQPQHF; CDR3nt: TGTGCCAGCTCACCCGAGACGGTGATACTTAGCAATCAGCCCCAGCATTTT
abundance: few; j_gene: TRBJ2-5; v_gene: TRBV4-1; d_gene: TRBD1; CDR3aa: CASSQGDREQETQYF; CDR3nt: TGCGCCAGCAGCCAAGGAGACAGGGAGCAAGAGACCCAGTACTTC
abundance: NA; j_gene: TRBJ2-2; v_gene: TRBV20-1; d_gene: NA; CDR3aa: CSAYVGDTGELFF; CDR3nt: TGCAGTGCCTATGTCGGGGACACCGGGGAGCTGTTTTTT
abundance: many; j_gene: TRBJ2-1; v_gene: TRBV7-6; d_gene: TRBD2; CDR3aa: CASSKSGAKYNEQFF; CDR3nt: TGTGCCAGCAGCAAGAGCGGGGCAAAATACAATGAGCAGTTCTTC
abundance: few; j_gene: TRBJ2-1; v_gene: TRBV7-9; d_gene: TRBD2; CDR3aa: CASSSGGGYEQFF; CDR3nt: TGTGCCAGCAGCTCCGGGGGGGGCTATGAGCAGTTCTTC
abundance: NA; j_gene: TRBJ2-2; v_gene: TRBV24-1; d_gene: NA; CDR3aa: CATSDLETYDTGELFF; CDR3nt: TGTGCCACCAGTGATTTAGAGACATACGACACCGGGGAGCTGTTTTTT
abundance: NA; j_gene: TRBJ2-3; v_gene: TRBV20-1; d_gene: TRBD2; CDR3aa: CSARGLDLGNTQYF; CDR3nt: TGCAGTGCTAGGGGACTAGACCTCGGAAATACGCAGTATTTT
abundance: NA; j_gene: TRBJ1-1; v_gene: TRBV7-4; d_gene: NA; CDR3aa: CASRGAGPTEAFF; CDR3nt: TGTGCCAGCAGAGGCGCAGGGCCCACTGAAGCTTTCTTT
abundance: few; j_gene: TRBJ2-3; v_gene: TRBV6-5; d_gene: TRBD2; CDR3aa: CASSYSVASGGTDTQYF; CDR3nt: TGTGCCAGCAGTTACTCAGTGGCTAGCGGGGGCACAGATACGCAGTATTTT
abundance: few; j_gene: TRBJ2-1; v_gene: TRBV6-2/TRBV6-3; d_gene: TRBD2; CDR3aa: CASSYSVASGYNEQFF; CDR3nt: TGTGCCAGCAGTTACTCGGTAGCTAGCGGATACAATGAGCAGTTCTTC
abundance: few; j_gene: TRBJ2-5; v_gene: TRBV11-1; d_gene: TRBD1; CDR3aa: CASSLRRGTGIQETQYF; CDR3nt: TGTGCCAGCAGCTTACGCCGCGGGACAGGGATCCAAGAGACCCAGTACTTC
abundance: NA; j_gene: TRBJ2-1; v_gene: TRBV6-6; d_gene: NA; CDR3aa: CASSSSRFYEQFF; CDR3nt: TGTGCCAGCAGTTCCTCAAGGTTCTATGAGCAGTTCTTC